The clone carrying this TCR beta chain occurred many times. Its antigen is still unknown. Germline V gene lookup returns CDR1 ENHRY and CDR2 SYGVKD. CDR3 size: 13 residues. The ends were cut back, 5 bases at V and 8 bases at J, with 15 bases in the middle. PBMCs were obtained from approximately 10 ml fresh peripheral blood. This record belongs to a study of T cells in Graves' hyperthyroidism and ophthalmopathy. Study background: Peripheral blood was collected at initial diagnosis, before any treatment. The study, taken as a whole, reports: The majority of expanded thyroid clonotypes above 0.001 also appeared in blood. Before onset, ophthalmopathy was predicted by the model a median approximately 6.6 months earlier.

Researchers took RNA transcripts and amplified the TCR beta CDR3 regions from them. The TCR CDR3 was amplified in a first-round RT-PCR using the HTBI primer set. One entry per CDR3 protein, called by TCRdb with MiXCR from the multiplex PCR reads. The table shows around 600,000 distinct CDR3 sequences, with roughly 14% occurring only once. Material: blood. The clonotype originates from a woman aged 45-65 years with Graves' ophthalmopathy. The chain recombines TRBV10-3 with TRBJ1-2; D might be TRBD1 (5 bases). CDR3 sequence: CAISSTSRDGYTF. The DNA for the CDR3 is TGTGCCATCAGTAGTACAAGCAGGGACGGCTACACCTTC.